Below are 18 T cell receptor beta chains sequenced from a single sample in a study of T cell repertoires in cytomegalovirus infection. TCRdb re-called the reads through MiXCR, storing one row per CDR3 protein. In the table there are some 150,000 distinct CDR3 sequences, 25% to 35% of which are singletons. For these receptors, no antigen is known. The sequencing used CD8+ T cells from cultured PBMCs, collected from culture after CMV antigen stimulation. The receptors here all came from a human donor in good health (CMV status not recorded). Some clones in this sample may be carry-over from other donors' samples.

As DNA, the CDR3 is TGTGCCAGCAGCTTACAGGGGGGCCCTCAAGAGACCCAGTACTTC. Its protein product is CASSLQGGPQETQYF. This rearrangement joins TRBV7-9 to TRBJ2-5; weak D call: TRBD1 (7 bases). The germline V and J ends were trimmed by 2 bases and 2 bases, with 12 bases remaining between them. Germline V lookup: CDR1 SEHNR, CDR2 FQNEAQ (reference sequence). The CDR3 extends over 15 amino acids.

Many counts were recorded for this clonotype. This chain uses TRBV7-9 with TRBJ2-1, with TRBD2 matching over 8 bases. The CDR3 consists of 18 residues. Germline-derived CDR1 and CDR2 are SEHNR and FQNEAQ (reference sequence). V was clipped by 2 bases and J by 6 bases; unmatched bases: 15. The CDR3 DNA reads TGTGCCAGCAGCTTACGTTTCGGCGGGGGGCCCCGAGGCAATGAGCAGTTCTTC. It encodes CASSLRFGGGPRGNEQFF.

This clonotype was recorded many times. V and J are TRBV4-1 and TRBJ2-3; D remains unclear. Trimming pared 0 bases from V and 2 bases from J, leaving 6 bases between. This CDR3 contains 14 residues. CDR1 and CDR2 (germline): MGHRA, YSYEKL. The CDR3 here is CASSQDLPTDTQYF. The CDR3 nucleotides read TGCGCCAGCAGCCAAGATCTTCCCACAGATACGCAGTATTTT.

This clonotype was observed a handful of times. This chain uses TRBV7-6 with TRBJ2-3; D could derive from TRBD1 or TRBD2 (5 bases each). The CDR3 spans 14 residues. The V and J ends lost 1 base and 5 bases respectively, with 10 bases between them. From germline, CDR1 is SGHVS and CDR2 FNYEAQ. The CDR3 sequence: CASSLVGGGDTQYF. The DNA of the CDR3 is TGTGCCAGCAGCTTAGTAGGTGGGGGAGATACGCAGTATTTT.

The chain links TRBV5-6 to TRBJ2-1; D is unresolved. CDR3 length: 13 amino acids. V lost 0 bases, J lost 7 bases, and 8 bases lay in between. The germline V gene encodes CDR1 SGHDT and CDR2 YYEEEE. For the CDR3, the DNA is TGTGCCAGCAGCTTGGGCCCGTGGAATGAGCAGTTCTTC. It specifies CASSLGPWNEQFF.

This clonotype was observed a few times. V is TRBV7-3 and J is TRBJ2-1, with unresolved D. From germline, CDR1 is SGHTA and CDR2 FQGTGA. V lost 5 bases and J 6 bases, leaving 8 bases between the germline ends. This CDR3 is 12 amino acids long. The CDR3 loop reads CASSQAPNEQFF. The CDR3 DNA sequence: TGTGCCAGCAGCCAAGCCCCCAATGAGCAGTTCTTC.

This clonotype was observed a few times. The V gene is TRBV7-2, the J gene TRBJ2-7; D is unclear. Deletions cut 2 bases from V and 3 bases from J, with 11 bases between. Germline V CDR1 and CDR2: SGHTA, FQGNSA. The CDR3 is 14 residues long. The CDR3 nucleotides read TGTGCCAGCAGCTTAAATCTAAGAAACTACGAGCAGTACTTC. Translating it yields CASSLNLRNYEQYF.

The CDR3 bases are TGTGCCAGTAGTATAGGAGGGAGCTCCTACGAGCAGTACTTC. Translation gives CASSIGGSSYEQYF. V gene TRBV19 combines with J gene TRBJ2-7; tentatively, D is TRBD2 (5 bases). The CDR3 runs 14 residues. V was clipped by 1 base and J by 0 bases, with 7 bases between them. Germline-derived CDR1 and CDR2 are LNHDA and SQIVND (reference sequence).

The V call is TRBV7-6, the J call TRBJ2-5; TRBD1 aligns across 7 bases. J gave up 1 base and V 5 bases, and 4 bases lay outside the gene matches. Germline CDR1 SGHVS, CDR2 FNYEAQ. This CDR3 has 14 residues. The CDR3 protein is CASSEGTAQETQYF. The DNA for the CDR3 is TGTGCCAGCAGCGAAGGGACAGCCCAAGAGACCCAGTACTTC.

This clonotype was seen many times. Written as DNA, the CDR3 is TGTGCCAGCAGTGGAGGCGGGACAGGGAAAGTGCAGTACTTC. Protein product: CASSGGGTGKVQYF. This chain connects TRBV7-6 to TRBJ2-7; 9 positions agree with TRBD1. Trimming took 6 bases from V and 9 from J; bases not matched to a gene: 12. The V gene's germline CDR1 is SGHVS and CDR2 FNYEAQ. This CDR3 is 14 amino acids long.

This rearrangement joins TRBV6-5 to TRBJ1-5; D call uncertain. This CDR3 spans 13 amino acids. Trimming removed 4 bases from V and 7 bases from J, with 11 bases in between. The germline gives CDR1 MNHEY, CDR2 SVGAGI. The CDR3 DNA reads as TGTGCCAGCAGTTCCGCCGAGGCGCAGCCCCAGCATTTT. Its protein is CASSSAEAQPQHF.

This clonotype was seen more than once but under ten times. This chain connects TRBV19 to TRBJ2-6, with D unresolved. Germline loops: CDR1 LNHDA, CDR2 SQIVND (reference sequence). CDR3 length equals 15 residues. Trimming pared 3 bases from V and 1 base from J, leaving 7 bases between. The CDR3 sequence is CASSIQGSGANVLTF. Written as DNA, the CDR3 is TGTGCCAGTAGTATCCAAGGGTCTGGGGCCAACGTCCTGACTTTC.

This CDR3 reads CASSQETSWEQYF. CDR3 nucleotides: TGCGCCAGCAGCCAAGAGACCTCTTGGGAGCAGTACTTC. The rearrangement joins TRBV4-1 to TRBJ2-7, with D hard to call. Germline lookup yields CDR1 MGHRA and CDR2 YSYEKL. The CDR3 length is 13 residues. Trimming stripped 0 bases from V and 7 bases from J, with 10 bases between.

This clonotype came up a few times. V is TRBV7-6 and J is TRBJ1-5; no clear D gene. CDR1 is SGHVS and CDR2 is FNYEAQ in the germline V gene. The CDR3 runs to 13 residues. V was pared by 1 base and J by 7 bases, with 8 bases between. The CDR3 is CASSLEPAQPQHF. The CDR3 coding sequence is TGTGCCAGCAGCTTAGAACCGGCGCAGCCCCAGCATTTT.

J is TRBJ2-1 and V is TRBV15; D possibly corresponds to TRBD2 (6 bases). The V end lost 5 bases, the J end lost 14 bases, and 13 bases lay between the germline ends. Per the germline V gene, CDR1 is LNHNV and CDR2 is YYDKDF (reference sequence). This CDR3 region has 11 residues. CDR3 coding DNA: TGTGCCACCAGCTCCACTAGCTCCGAGTTCTTC. Its translation is CATSSTSSEFF. Using reference TRBV15 and TRBJ2-1 for the parts outside the CDR3, the full variable domain is DAMVIQNPRYQVTQFGKPVTLSCSQTLNHNVMYWYQQKSSQAPKLLFHYYDKDFNNEADTPDNFQSRRPNTSFCFLDIRSPGLGDTAMYLCATSSTSSEFFGPGTRLTVL.

The chain is built from TRBV3-1 and TRBJ2-3; maybe TRBD1 (6 bases). Trimming removed 0 bases from V and 3 bases from J, with 13 bases in between. The CDR3 is 16 amino acids. CDR1 LGHDT and CDR2 YNNKEL come from the germline V gene (reference sequence). For the CDR3, the DNA is TGTGCCAGCAGCCAAGAGGGGGCAGAACCGACAGATACGCAGTATTTT. As protein: CASSQEGAEPTDTQYF.

This rearrangement joins TRBV6-6 to TRBJ1-1; 9 bases line up with TRBD1. There are 15 residues in the CDR3. Germline CDR1 and CDR2: MNHNY and SVGAGI (reference sequence). The trim removed 5 bases at V and 7 bases at J, leaving 11 bases unmatched. The CDR3 reads CASSLSLQGAREAFF. DNA for the CDR3: TGTGCCAGCAGTCTCTCTCTACAGGGGGCTCGTGAAGCTTTCTTT.

The chain couples TRBV20-1 to TRBJ1-2; 7 nucleotides align to TRBD1. Germline CDR1 is DFQATT and CDR2 is SNEGSKA (reference sequence). With V trimmed by 4 bases and J by 3 bases, 11 bases remained unmatched. The CDR3 sequence is 15 residues long. The CDR3 DNA is TGCAGTGCTATAGACAGGGAATCTTCGGACTATGGCTACACCTTC. It encodes CSAIDRESSDYGYTF.